What follows describes a single T cell receptor beta chain. Germline CDR1 and CDR2: ENHRY and SYGVKD. This CDR3 contains 14 residues. Between the trimmed V and J ends, which lost 6 bases and 0 bases, there was a span of 11 bases. In the original processing: Reference gene primer amplification gave nucleated cell count estimates. Measured with immunoSEQ multiplex PCR; TCRdb has only the in-frame clones, and not every one. Clonal size and the V and J genes are those of that table, whereas D and trimming came from the DNA. The table has some 180,000 clones, 80% seen once. This sample is drawn from a study of blood T cell repertoires in COVID-19. At the level of the study: Samples representing acute and convalescent COVID-19 were sourced from the United States, Italy and Spain.

Sequencing was performed on peripheral blood. This clonotype was sampled from a man aged 55 to 70 with acute or convalescent COVID-19. The chain is built from TRBV10-3 and TRBJ1-1, with a tentative D call TRBD1 (5 bases). CDR3 sequence reads: CAIRVGDMNTEAFF. CDR3 DNA: TGTGCCATCAGGGTAGGGGATATGAACACTGAAGCTTTCTTT.